The rows below give T cell receptor beta chains drawn from one sample of a study of immune cell composition in non-small cell lung cancer. Using immunoSEQ multiplex PCR, the repertoire was profiled, and TCRdb retains in-frame clones only, with some absent. The repertoire holds about 1,100 clones, with 75% to 85% as singletons. Material: lung tumor tissue. The receptors shown here come from a human donor with non-small cell lung cancer. CDR3s include the opening cysteine and the closing phenylalanine or tryptophan. D genes are given only for firm matches. Rows give clone size only sometimes, using once, few, many, or a class for an expanded clone.

j_call: TRBJ1-3
d_call: .
clone_size: .
v_call: TRBV7-2
cdr3_nt: TGTGCCAGCAGCCGGGACACCGAATCTGGAAACACCATATATTTT
cdr3_aa: CASSRDTESGNTIYF

j_call: TRBJ1-2
d_call: .
clone_size: .
v_call: TRBV28
cdr3_nt: TGTGCCAGCCGCCCCTCGGGGGTATCTAACTATGGCTACACCTTC
cdr3_aa: CASRPSGVSNYGYTF

j_call: TRBJ1-1
d_call: .
clone_size: .
v_call: TRBV18
cdr3_nt: TGTGCCAGCTCACCCCCCTCAGGCAGGTTGAACACTGAAGCTTTCTTT
cdr3_aa: CASSPPSGRLNTEAFF

j_call: TRBJ1-3
d_call: TRBD1
clone_size: .
v_call: TRBV6-1
cdr3_nt: TGTGCCAGCAGGGGCACAGGGGGAACTGGAAACACCATATATTTT
cdr3_aa: CASRGTGGTGNTIYF

j_call: TRBJ1-3
d_call: .
clone_size: .
v_call: TRBV5-1
cdr3_nt: TGCGCCAGCAGCAACAGGACAGCAGGCTCTGGAAACACCATATATTTT
cdr3_aa: CASSNRTAGSGNTIYF

j_call: TRBJ1-2
d_call: .
clone_size: .
v_call: TRBV6-5
cdr3_nt: TGTGCCAGCAGTCTAGCGGGCTATGGCTACACCTTC
cdr3_aa: CASSLAGYGYTF

j_call: TRBJ2-5
d_call: .
clone_size: .
v_call: TRBV28
cdr3_nt: TGTGCCAGCTTACTGAGGATAGGGGCCCCAGGAGAGACCCAGTACTTC
cdr3_aa: CASLLRIGAPGETQYF

j_call: TRBJ2-3
d_call: .
clone_size: .
v_call: TRBV9
cdr3_nt: TGTGCCAGCAGCGGCCGGGACAACACAGATACGCAGTATTTT
cdr3_aa: CASSGRDNTDTQYF

j_call: TRBJ2-3
d_call: TRBD1
clone_size: .
v_call: TRBV5-6
cdr3_nt: TGTGCCAGCAGCCAGGACAGGCGGTACACAGATACGCAGTATTTT
cdr3_aa: CASSQDRRYTDTQYF

j_call: TRBJ1-2
d_call: .
clone_size: .
v_call: TRBV6-1
cdr3_nt: TGTGCCAGCAGCGTTGACTACTATGGCTACACCTTC
cdr3_aa: CASSVDYYGYTF

j_call: TRBJ1-2
d_call: .
clone_size: .
v_call: TRBV6-1
cdr3_nt: TGTGCCAGCAGTGTGTTCAGGGTTGGAAACTATGGCTACACCTTC
cdr3_aa: CASSVFRVGNYGYTF

j_call: TRBJ1-5
d_call: .
clone_size: hyperexpanded
v_call: TRBV11-2
cdr3_nt: TGTGCCAGCAGCTTAGATGGGGACTATAGCAATCAGCCCCAGCATTTT
cdr3_aa: CASSLDGDYSNQPQHF

j_call: TRBJ2-1
d_call: TRBD2
clone_size: .
v_call: TRBV27
cdr3_nt: TGTGCCAGCAGTTCCCCTACGACTAGCGGGGGGGATGAGCAGTTCTTC
cdr3_aa: CASSSPTTSGGDEQFF

j_call: TRBJ1-2
d_call: TRBD1
clone_size: .
v_call: TRBV10-3
cdr3_nt: TGTGCCATCAGTGCACAGGGGGCGGGTGGCTACACCTTC
cdr3_aa: CAISAQGAGGYTF

j_call: TRBJ1-3
d_call: .
clone_size: few
v_call: TRBV7-9
cdr3_nt: TGTGCCAGCAGCTTAGATCCTCCGTCGGCAGGGAGGGGAAACACCATATATTTT
cdr3_aa: CASSLDPPSAGRGNTIYF

j_call: TRBJ2-3
d_call: .
clone_size: .
v_call: TRBV10-1
cdr3_nt: TGCGCCACCGCCCGGTTGCGCACAGATACGCAGTATTTT
cdr3_aa: CATARLRTDTQYF

j_call: TRBJ2-3
d_call: TRBD2
clone_size: .
v_call: TRBV7-8
cdr3_nt: TGTGCCAGCAGCTGGACTAGCGGGGGGTCCCGTAGCACAGATACGCAGTATTTT
cdr3_aa: CASSWTSGGSRSTDTQYF

j_call: TRBJ1-2
d_call: TRBD1
clone_size: .
v_call: TRBV4-1
cdr3_nt: TGCGCCAGCAGCCAAGGGCGAGGGGGCAACTATGGCTACACCTTC
cdr3_aa: CASSQGRGGNYGYTF

j_call: TRBJ2-7
d_call: TRBD1
clone_size: .
v_call: TRBV5-1
cdr3_nt: TGCGCCAGCAGCTTGCTGACAGGGGACTACGAGCAGTACTTC
cdr3_aa: CASSLLTGDYEQYF

j_call: TRBJ2-7
d_call: TRBD1
clone_size: .
v_call: TRBV28
cdr3_nt: TGTGCCAGCCACGAGGTCGGGACAGGGCCCTACGAGCAGTACTTC
cdr3_aa: CASHEVGTGPYEQYF

j_call: TRBJ2-7
d_call: .
clone_size: .
v_call: TRBV18
cdr3_nt: TGTGCCAGCTCCCCGGTCAACGGCGGGGAGCAGTACTTC
cdr3_aa: CASSPVNGGEQYF

j_call: TRBJ2-3
d_call: TRBD2
clone_size: .
v_call: TRBV4-2
cdr3_nt: TGTGCCAGCAGCGCCCGGACTAGCGGGGGGGGCACAGATACGCAGTATTTT
cdr3_aa: CASSARTSGGGTDTQYF

j_call: TRBJ2-3
d_call: .
clone_size: .
v_call: TRBV5-1
cdr3_nt: TGCGCCAGCAGCGGCTGGGACACTGGGGGCACAGATACGCAGTATTTT
cdr3_aa: CASSGWDTGGTDTQYF

j_call: TRBJ2-7
d_call: .
clone_size: .
v_call: TRBV14
cdr3_nt: TGTGCCAGCAGCCGAGGACTCCTGAGCTCCTACGAGCAGTACTTC
cdr3_aa: CASSRGLLSSYEQYF

j_call: TRBJ1-2
d_call: .
clone_size: .
v_call: TRBV7-2
cdr3_nt: TGTGCCAGCAGCCAAGCAGGGACTACCTATGGCTACACCTTC
cdr3_aa: CASSQAGTTYGYTF

j_call: TRBJ1-4
d_call: TRBD1
clone_size: .
v_call: TRBV27
cdr3_nt: TGTGCCAGCCGACAGACCGGGACAGGGAATGAAAAACTGTTTTTT
cdr3_aa: CASRQTGTGNEKLFF

j_call: TRBJ1-6
d_call: .
clone_size: .
v_call: TRBV4-2
cdr3_nt: TGTGCCAGCAGCCAATGGCAGGCGAATTCACCCCTCCACTTT
cdr3_aa: CASSQWQANSPLHF

j_call: TRBJ1-6
d_call: .
clone_size: .
v_call: TRBV18
cdr3_nt: TGTGCCAGCTCACCGGGGCAGGGCGGAAATTCACCCCTCCACTTT
cdr3_aa: CASSPGQGGNSPLHF

j_call: TRBJ2-2
d_call: .
clone_size: .
v_call: TRBV9
cdr3_nt: TGTGCCAGCAGCGATTTACACGGGACACGCATCACCGGGGAGCTGTTTTTT
cdr3_aa: CASSDLHGTRITGELFF

j_call: TRBJ2-2
d_call: .
clone_size: once
v_call: TRBV11-3
cdr3_nt: TGTGCCAGCAGCAATGCAGGGTATAGGACCGGGGAGCTGTTTTTT
cdr3_aa: CASSNAGYRTGELFF

j_call: TRBJ2-5
d_call: TRBD1
clone_size: .
v_call: TRBV7-2
cdr3_nt: TGTGCCAGCAGCGGCGGGTCCGGGACAGGCACGGATGAGCAGTACTTC
cdr3_aa: CASSGGSGTGTDEQYF

j_call: TRBJ2-5
d_call: TRBD2
clone_size: .
v_call: TRBV5-8
cdr3_nt: TGTGCCAGCAGCTTAGGAGGTACGACTAGCGGGGAAGAGACCCAGTACTTC
cdr3_aa: CASSLGGTTSGEETQYF

j_call: TRBJ2-3
d_call: TRBD1
clone_size: once
v_call: TRBV9
cdr3_nt: TGTGCCAGCAGCGCAATCCGGGACAGCGAAGATACGCAGTATTTT
cdr3_aa: CASSAIRDSEDTQYF

j_call: TRBJ2-7
d_call: .
clone_size: .
v_call: TRBV2
cdr3_nt: TGTGCCAGTGGGGACTACAGGGAGGATACCTACGAGCAGTACTTC
cdr3_aa: CASGDYREDTYEQYF

j_call: TRBJ2-7
d_call: TRBD1
clone_size: .
v_call: TRBV5-1
cdr3_nt: TGCGCCAGCAGCGCAGGACAGGGGGCCGACGAGCAGTACTTC
cdr3_aa: CASSAGQGADEQYF

j_call: TRBJ1-2
d_call: TRBD1
clone_size: .
v_call: TRBV29-1
cdr3_nt: TGCAGCGTTGATTACAGGGGATCTGTTGGCTACACCTTC
cdr3_aa: CSVDYRGSVGYTF

j_call: TRBJ2-1
d_call: .
clone_size: .
v_call: TRBV5-1
cdr3_nt: TGCGCCAGCAGCTTGGAGCCCAGGCAAGAGCAGTTCTTC
cdr3_aa: CASSLEPRQEQFF

j_call: TRBJ1-5
d_call: TRBD1
clone_size: .
v_call: TRBV10-3
cdr3_nt: TGTGCCACCAAGGGGGATATCGGAGGGGGCATAAATCAGCCCCAGCATTTT
cdr3_aa: CATKGDIGGGINQPQHF

j_call: TRBJ2-5
d_call: .
clone_size: .
v_call: TRBV19
cdr3_nt: TGTGCCAGTAGCCTTGCCCGGGACAACCAAGAGACCCAGTACTTC
cdr3_aa: CASSLARDNQETQYF

j_call: TRBJ1-6
d_call: TRBD1
clone_size: .
v_call: TRBV5-5
cdr3_nt: TGTGCCAGCAGCAGCCGGGACAGGGTTTGGTCACCCCTCCACTTT
cdr3_aa: CASSSRDRVWSPLHF

j_call: TRBJ1-2
d_call: TRBD1
clone_size: .
v_call: TRBV27
cdr3_nt: TGTGCCAGCAGTTCCGGGACAGGCTCATACTATGGCTACACCTTC
cdr3_aa: CASSSGTGSYYGYTF

j_call: TRBJ2-1
d_call: .
clone_size: .
v_call: TRBV21-1
cdr3_nt: TGTGCCAGACACGCAAAGAATCTAGGGACTAGCGGGGGGGCCAGGAATGAGCAGTTCTTC
cdr3_aa: CARHAKNLGTSGGARNEQFF

j_call: TRBJ1-1
d_call: .
clone_size: .
v_call: TRBV6-1
cdr3_nt: TGTGCCAGCACCGTAAGCCGGACTGAAGCTTTCTTT
cdr3_aa: CASTVSRTEAFF

j_call: TRBJ1-1
d_call: .
clone_size: .
v_call: TRBV11-2
cdr3_nt: TGTGCCAGCAGCACCCGGGACGGGAAGGGGGCTGAAGCTTTCTTT
cdr3_aa: CASSTRDGKGAEAFF